Following are 19 T cell receptor beta chains from one sample sequenced in a study of blood T cells in healthy people across ages. Primed by a sample-barcoded 5' primer and a J-beta primer mix, a second PCR proceeded for about 6 to 11 cycles. TCRdb re-derived calls from the 5' RACE reads in MiXCR, one entry per CDR3 protein. The repertoire holds some 1,800,000 distinct CDR3 sequences, with 39% as singletons. Sequencing was performed on blood. These receptors were collected from a human donor in good health.

Comments on this clonotype: The junction departs from the called germline gene at one end, perhaps through a read error. The V call is TRBV7-2, the J call TRBJ2-1, with D tentatively TRBD1 or TRBD2 (5 bases each). CDR1 and CDR2 (germline): SGHTA, FQGNSA. The CDR3 sequence is 13 residues long. CDR3 loop: CASSLVSGTEQFF. CDR3 nucleotides: TGTGCCAGCAGCTTAGTTTCAGGGACGGAGCAGTTTTTC. The whole variable domain, remainder taken from reference TRBV7-2 and TRBJ2-1, is GAGVSQSPSNKVTEKGKDVELRCDPISGHTALYWYRQSLGQGLEFLIYFQGNSAPDKSGLPSDRFSAERTGGSVSTLTIQRTQQEDSAVYLCASSLVSGTEQFFGPGTRLTVL.

V usage is TRBV7-9 and J usage is TRBJ1-1; D might be TRBD1 (6 bases). The germline V gene encodes CDR1 SEHNR and CDR2 FQNEAQ (reference sequence). Trimming removed 5 bases at V and 10 bases at J, with 20 bases between. This CDR3 region has 14 residues. Written as DNA, the CDR3 is TGTGCCAGCAGCCCACAGGGTCGGTCTGGTAGAGCTTTCTTT. This codes for CASSPQGRSGRAFF.

The rearrangement joins TRBV29-1 to TRBJ1-4; no definite D call. Looked up from germline, CDR1 is SQVTM and CDR2 is ANQGSEA. V was cut by 7 bases and J by 0 bases, with 12 bases left in between. The CDR3 runs to 14 residues. The CDR3 bases are TGCAGCGCGGCCGAGTTTGCAACTAATGAAAAACTGTTTTTT. Its translation: CSAAEFATNEKLFF. The whole variable domain, remainder taken from reference TRBV29-1 and TRBJ1-4, is SAVISQKPSRDICQRGTSLTIQCQVDSQVTMMFWYRQQPGQSLTLIATANQGSEATYESGFVIDKFPISRPNLTFSTLTVSNMSPEDSSIYLCSAAEFATNEKLFFGSGTQLSVL.

About this clonotype: Sequence at one end of the junction differs from germline and may be a read error. The chain couples TRBV28 to TRBJ2-7; D is unclear. The CDR3 runs to 14 residues. CDR1 and CDR2 from the germline V gene are MDHEN and SYDVKM. The CDR3 region has the DNA TGTGCCGGCAGCTGGGCCACCAGGATCTACGAGCAGTACTTC. Translating gives CAGSWATRIYEQYF.

This clonotype was seen only a few times. This chain joins TRBV28 and TRBJ2-7; 11 bases align to TRBD2. The CDR3 runs to 16 residues. Looked up from germline, CDR1 is MDHEN and CDR2 is SYDVKM. V lost 6 bases and J lost 1; bases outside the gene matches: 8. CDR3 in amino acids: CASSYQLAGASYEQYF. The CDR3 region has the DNA TGTGCCAGCAGCTATCAACTAGCGGGGGCATCCTACGAGCAGTACTTC.

This clonotype has more than one count but fewer than ten. V is TRBV11-2 and J is TRBJ2-3; D is undetermined. The CDR3 has 15 amino acids. Deletions cut 0 bases from V and 2 bases from J, with 9 bases between. Germline lookup yields CDR1 SGHAT and CDR2 FQNNGV. DNA of the CDR3: TGTGCCAGCAGCTTAGATAGTAGTAACACAGATACGCAGTATTTT. Protein sequence: CASSLDSSNTDTQYF.

This clonotype came up a few times. J is TRBJ2-1 and V is TRBV7-8; TRBD2 is a possible D gene (6 bases). Germline CDR1 is SGHVS and CDR2 is FQNEAQ. Between the trimmed V and J ends, which lost 3 bases and 5 bases, there was a span of 11 bases. CDR3 length: 14 amino acids. In nucleotides, the CDR3 is TGTGCCAGCAGCTTGAGGGACTCAAACAATGAGCAGTTCTTC. Its translation: CASSLRDSNNEQFF.

The rearrangement uses TRBV4-3 and TRBJ1-1; weak D call: TRBD1 (6 bases). Germline CDR1 LGHNA, CDR2 YSLEER. The length of the CDR3 is 16 residues. Between the trimmed V and J ends, which lost 4 bases and 0 bases, there was a span of 15 bases. The chain's CDR3 is CASSPGGRGVNTEAFF. The DNA of the CDR3 is TGCGCCAGCAGCCCCGGGGGCCGGGGAGTGAACACTGAAGCTTTCTTT.

There are a few counts of this clonotype. V usage is TRBV12-3 or TRBV12-4 and J usage is TRBJ2-1; unclear D gene. The CDR3 extends over 14 amino acids. The V end lost 6 bases, the J end lost 5 bases, and 14 bases lay between the germline ends. The DNA of the CDR3 is TGTGCCAGCAGCCGAAGGACGGCTAACAATGAGCAGTTCTTC. Its protein is CASSRRTANNEQFF.

The V gene is TRBV2, the J gene TRBJ2-5, with TRBD1 matching 8 bases. V lost 5 bases, J lost 0 bases, and 5 bases stayed unmatched. The CDR3 totals 15 residues. The germline CDR1 and CDR2 sequences are SNHLY and FYNNEI. This CDR3 is CASSTTGGNQETQYF. In DNA, the CDR3 is TGTGCCAGCAGTACTACAGGGGGGAACCAAGAGACCCAGTACTTC.

The V and J genes are TRBV4-1 and TRBJ2-6, with TRBD1 matching 9 bases. The CDR3 is 20 amino acids. Germline CDR1 is MGHRA and CDR2 is YSYEKL. Germline trimming cut 1 base from V and 0 bases from J; bases unmatched to any gene: 10. CDR3 nucleotide sequence: TGCGCCAGCAGCCAAGCTACAGGGGGCGGTTTCGACTCTGGGGCCAACGTCCTGACTTTC. Encoded protein: CASSQATGGGFDSGANVLTF.

The chain recombines TRBV14 with TRBJ2-1; D might be TRBD2 (7 bases). CDR1 is SGHDN and CDR2 is FVKESK in the germline V gene. V lost 4 bases to trimming and J lost 5 bases, with 18 bases between them. This CDR3 comprises 16 residues. CDR3 residues: CASSLNRLAGDNEQFF. CDR3 coding DNA: TGTGCCAGCAGCCTAAACCGACTAGCAGGGGACAATGAGCAGTTCTTC.

About this clonotype: A junction end diverges from the germline sequence, so it may reflect a read error. The V and J genes are TRBV15 and TRBJ2-1; maybe TRBD2 (5 bases). Germline V gene sequence: CDR1 LNHNV, CDR2 YYDKDF (reference sequence). CDR3 length equals 14 residues. This chain's CDR3 is CATSVASYYKEQFF. The CDR3 bases are TGTGCCACCAGCGTAGCTAGCTATTACAAGGAGCAGTTCTTC.

The V call is TRBV5-4, the J call TRBJ2-4; 14 bases align to TRBD2. The J call could be wrong; TRBJ2-7 is a better fit for the DNA end. In germline, CDR1 is SGHNT, CDR2 YYREEE (reference sequence). The CDR3 runs to 16 residues. CDR3 amino acids: CASSPSRTSGGFEQYF. The CDR3 DNA follows: TGTGCCAGCAGCCCCAGCCGGACTAGCGGGGGGTTCGAGCAGTACTTC.

The chain couples TRBV30 to TRBJ2-3, with D unclear. This CDR3 is built from 13 residues. Per germline, CDR1 GTSNPN and CDR2 SVGIG (reference sequence). V was shortened by 0 bases and J by 2 bases, with 6 bases between the two germline ends. CDR3: CAWSVLDTDTQYF. CDR3 DNA: TGTGCCTGGAGTGTACTGGACACAGATACGCAGTATTTT. Combining the CDR3 with reference TRBV30 and TRBJ2-3 gives the whole variable domain SQTIHQWPATLVQPVGSPLSLECTVEGTSNPNLYWYRQAAGRGLQLLFYSVGIGQISSEVPQNLSASRPQDRQFILSSKKLLLSDSGFYLCAWSVLDTDTQYFGPGTRLTVL.

This clonotype was counted only a few times. The rearrangement links TRBV12-3 or TRBV12-4 to TRBJ2-7, with D hard to call. The length of the CDR3 is 13 residues. V was pared by 2 bases and J by 2 bases, with 7 bases between. CDR3 bases: TGTGCCAGCAGTTTACGGTACACCTACGAGCAGTACTTC. Its protein product is CASSLRYTYEQYF.

The chain uses TRBV9 and TRBJ2-2, with D perhaps matching TRBD2 (6 bases). Germline lookup yields CDR1 SGDLS and CDR2 YYNGEE. Between the trimmed V and J ends, which lost 0 bases and 2 bases, there was a span of 8 bases. This CDR3 spans 15 amino acids. CDR3 amino acids: CASSVEAGNTGELFF. CDR3 DNA sequence: TGTGCCAGCAGCGTAGAGGCGGGAAACACCGGGGAGCTGTTTTTT.

This clonotype was seen more than once but under ten times. The chain carries TRBV27 and TRBJ1-4; 7 bases line up with TRBD1. V lost 6 bases to trimming and J lost 8 bases; unmatched junction nucleotides: 6. The V gene's germline CDR1 is MNHEY and CDR2 SMNVEV (reference sequence). The CDR3 has 13 residues. The CDR3 loop reads CASSRARGEKLFF. DNA for the CDR3: TGTGCCAGCAGCCGGGCCAGGGGGGAAAAACTGTTTTTT. Filled out from reference TRBV27 and TRBJ1-4, the complete variable domain reads EAQVTQNPRYLITVTGKKLTVTCSQNMNHEYMSWYRQDPGLGLRQIYYSMNVEVTDKGDVPEGYKVSRKEKRNFPLILESPSPNQTSLYFCASSRARGEKLFFGSGTQLSVL.

V and J are TRBV29-1 and TRBJ2-7; D is unresolved. Trimming took off 7 bases at V and 7 bases at J, with 14 bases between the two ends. Germline lookup yields CDR1 SQVTM and CDR2 ANQGSEA. The CDR3 consists of 11 residues. The CDR3 region is CSEGSYNEQYF. Written as DNA, the CDR3 is TGCAGCGAAGGGTCCTACAATGAGCAGTACTTC.